The source of this T cell receptor beta chain is a study of blood T cells in healthy people across ages. Findings and limits, study-wide: In older individuals, TCR beta diversity per million T cells was lower, falling roughly linearly with age. A conclusive naive versus antigen-experienced comparison was prevented by the unsorted PBMCs.

CDR1 is MNHEY, CDR2 SVGAGI, per germline. This CDR3 spans 13 amino acids. The V and J ends lost 7 bases and 8 bases respectively, with 17 bases between them. Together with a sample-barcoded 5' primer, a J-beta primer mix was included in a second PCR lasting roughly 6 to 12 cycles. TCRdb re-called the 5' RACE reads with MiXCR, one entry per CDR3 protein. The repertoire has fewer than 600,000 distinct CDR3 sequences, about 27% of them found once; the top ten carry approximately 3.7%. A remark on this clonotype: Antigen: not known.

The data were also submitted as part of a second study, on T cells of mothers and their children. From that report: Sequencing returned over 8 million TCR beta CDR3 reads per mother and about 3 million per child.

Material: blood. The clonotype originates from a boy aged 2 to 10 in good health. This sequence joins TRBV6-5 and TRBJ1-2; D may be TRBD1 (5 bases). Here the CDR3 DNA reads TGTGCCAGCATTCCTCATGGGGGAGAGGGCTACACCTTC. The encoded protein is CASIPHGGEGYTF.